This note documents a single T cell receptor (beta chain) sequence. These data originate in a study of blood T cell repertoires in COVID-19. CDR1 is MNHEY and CDR2 is SMNVEV in the germline V gene (reference sequence). Trimming took off 5 bases at V and 9 bases at J, with 17 bases between the two ends. The CDR3 length is 15 residues. Authors' processing steps: By means of reference gene primer amplification, nucleated cell counts were estimated. Only in-frame clones appear in the TCRdb table, and some are missing; sequencing was by immunoSEQ multiplex PCR. From that table come the V and J calls and clone size; the DNA was used to work out D and trimming. The sample includes about 80,000 clones, about 85% seen only once; the top ten take approximately 8.7%.

The sample comprised peripheral blood. The sequence was collected from a human donor in a cohort sampled during active COVID-19. The V gene is TRBV27, the J gene TRBJ1-6, with D unresolved. The CDR3: CASSPTFGTGSPLHF. The CDR3 DNA follows: TGTGCCAGCAGTCCGACGTTTGGTACGGGTTCACCCCTCCACTTT.